The present T cell receptor beta chain was sequenced within a study of molecular identifiers for immune sequencing clone quantification. The length of the CDR3 is 13 residues. Trimming took 4 bases from V and 5 from J, leaving 11 bases between them. Germline CDR1 reads SEHNR; CDR2 reads FQNEAQ (reference sequence). In its sample, this clonotype was seen a few times. Its antigen is undetermined. Study outcomes and limitations: Clones above 20 RNA copies contained over 98% of effector molecules but under 1% of naive ones.

Previously described methods with listed TCR primers produced the bulk TCR libraries. MiXCR, run by TCRdb on the PCR reads, gives a single entry per CDR3 protein. The repertoire holds approximately 670,000 distinct CDR3 sequences, with just under 20% as singletons. A CD8+CD4-CCR7+CD45RA+ phenotype served as the sorting definition for naive CD8 T cells. The chain carries TRBV7-9 and TRBJ1-1; possible D gene TRBD1, 5 bases. Material: naive CD8+ T cells from blood, with Jurkat cell RNA spiked in. Documented subset: FACS-sorted CD8+CD4-CCR7+CD45RA+ naive T cells. The origin of this receptor is a human donor in good health. Some libraries in this study had Jurkat cell RNA spiked in. CDR3: CASSSGGWTEAFF. In DNA form, the CDR3 reads TGTGCCAGCAGCTCGGGGGGGTGGACTGAAGCTTTCTTT.